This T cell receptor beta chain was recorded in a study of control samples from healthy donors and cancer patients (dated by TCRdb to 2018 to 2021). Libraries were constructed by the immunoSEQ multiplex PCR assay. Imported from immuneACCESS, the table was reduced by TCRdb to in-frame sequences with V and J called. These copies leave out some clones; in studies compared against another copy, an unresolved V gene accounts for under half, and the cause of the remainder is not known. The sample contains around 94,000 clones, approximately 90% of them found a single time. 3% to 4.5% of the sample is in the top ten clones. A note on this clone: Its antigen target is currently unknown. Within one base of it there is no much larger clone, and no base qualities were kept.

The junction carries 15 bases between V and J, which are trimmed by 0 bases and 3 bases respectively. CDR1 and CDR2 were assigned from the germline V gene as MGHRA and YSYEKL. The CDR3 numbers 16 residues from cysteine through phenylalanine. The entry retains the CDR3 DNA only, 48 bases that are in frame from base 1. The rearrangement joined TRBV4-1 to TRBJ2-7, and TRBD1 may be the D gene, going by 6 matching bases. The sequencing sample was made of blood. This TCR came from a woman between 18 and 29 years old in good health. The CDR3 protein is CASSQDGQIFYYEQYF. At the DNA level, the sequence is TGCGCCAGCAGCCAAGATGGACAGATCTTCTACTACGAGCAGTACTTC.